This TCR beta chain was captured by sequencing in a study of beta chain features in type 1 diabetes. At the level of the study: Examination covered some 110,000,000 sorted cells spanning all samples.

Reverse transcription of all isolated RNA meant that expressed TCRB transcripts were sequenced. Using immunoSEQ multiplex PCR, the repertoire was profiled, and TCRdb retains in-frame clones only, with some absent. The data hold approximately 280,000 clones, with about 15% observed a single time. There are 16 residues in the CDR3. The V and J ends lost 5 bases and 1 base, in that order; junction bases with no gene match: 4. Per the germline V gene, CDR1 is SGHVS and CDR2 is FQNEAQ. Findings of the study overall: There was a moderate but significant shortening of TCRB CDR3s in all four CD4+ subsets of Type 1 diabetes patients.

Notes on this clone: Its antigen is as yet unknown.

The sample consisted of naive CD4+ T cells from blood. The chain recombines TRBV7-8 with TRBJ2-5, with TRBD2 matching over 13 bases. This TCR was recovered from a man aged 18 to 29 with type 1 diabetes. The CDR3 reads CASSPRLAGGQETQYF. CDR3 bases: TGTGCCAGCAGCCCTAGACTAGCGGGGGGCCAAGAGACCCAGTACTTC.